These 3 T cell receptor beta chains were all obtained from the same sample, sequenced in a study of OX40 agonist ivuxolimab in advanced cancers. Sequencing used immunoSEQ multiplex PCR; TCRdb keeps in-frame clones, though not all of them. The sample lists about 50,000 clones, 80% occurring once. This sample comprised CD4+ or CD8+ T cells sorted from blood, obtained in a trial of the OX40 agonist ivuxolimab. The receptors here all came from an adult with an advanced solid tumor such as melanoma, head and neck, liver or kidney cancer.

The V gene is TRBV2, the J gene TRBJ1-2; TRBD1 matches at 7 bases. The CDR3 loop spans 15 amino acids. V lost 6 bases and J lost 2; bases outside the gene matches: 9. From germline, CDR1 is SNHLY and CDR2 FYNNEI. This chain's CDR3 is CASSGEGGGNYGYTF. The CDR3 DNA reads as TGTGCCAGCAGCGGAGAAGGGGGCGGGAACTATGGCTACACCTTC.

The J gene is TRBJ1-6, the V gene TRBV27, with 9 bases aligning to TRBD1. CDR3 length: 15 residues. Germline lookup yields CDR1 MNHEY and CDR2 SMNVEV (reference sequence). The trim removed 5 bases at V and 9 bases at J, leaving 8 bases unmatched. This CDR3 reads CASSTRTGEGSPLHF. In DNA form, the CDR3 reads TGTGCCAGCAGTACCCGGACAGGGGAGGGTTCACCCCTCCACTTT.

CDR3 sequence reads: CASSLVTSGGNEQYF. In nucleotides, the CDR3 is TGCGCCAGCAGCTTAGTGACTAGCGGGGGGAACGAGCAGTACTTC. J is TRBJ2-7 and V is TRBV5-1, with 13 positions matching TRBD2. Per germline, CDR1 SGHRS and CDR2 YFSETQ. V lost 2 bases and J lost 5; bases outside the gene matches: 4. The CDR3 runs 15 residues. Complete variable domain (other parts from reference TRBV5-1 and TRBJ2-7): KAGVTQTPRYLIKTRGQQVTLSCSPISGHRSVSWYQQTPGQGLQFLFEYFSETQRNKGNFPGRFSGRQFSNSRSEMNVSTLELGDSALYLCASSLVTSGGNEQYFGPGTRLTVT.